The clone carrying this TCR beta chain was picked up one time. Within Nashville, Tennessee resided all donors, each a Caucasian adult. This sample stems from a study of shared clonotypes between healthy human individuals. Study-level information: The study enrolled a couple of women and a few men aged 18 to 49.

V lost 0 bases, J lost 0 bases, and 11 bases lay in between. The V gene's germline CDR1 is SGHNT and CDR2 YYREEE (reference sequence). The CDR3 has 16 amino acids. For every subset, genomic DNA was evenly distributed across several immunoSEQ plates. Method: immunoSEQ multiplex PCR; TCRdb's copy keeps in-frame clones and lacks some. The repertoire has around 2.5 million clones, roughly 93% of them found once; the top ten carry more than 0.35%. V gene TRBV5-4 combines with J gene TRBJ2-3; perhaps TRBD2 as D (5 bases). This receptor was taken from a man in his late teens or twenties in good health. Some clones in this sample may be carry-over from other donors' samples. The sample consisted of naive CD4+ T cells from PBMCs. The subset here: CD45RA+ positively selected. CDR3 loop: CASSLALATSTDTQYF. CDR3 coding DNA: TGTGCCAGCAGCTTGGCCCTAGCAACTAGCACAGATACGCAGTATTTT.